The 18 T cell receptor beta chains below come from one sample, sequenced in a study of blood T cell repertoires in COVID-19. Here immunoSEQ multiplex PCR was the method, and the copy in TCRdb shows in-frame clones only, minus some. The sample records fewer than 250,000 clones, around 90% being singletons. The material sequenced was peripheral blood. The source of these receptors is a human donor in a cohort sampled during active COVID-19.

The table lists this clone with a count of one. The chain has TRBV5-4 and TRBJ2-5, with TRBD2 as a possible D gene (6 bases). V dropped 4 bases and J dropped 2 bases, with 9 bases sitting between them. CDR3 length: 13 amino acids. CDR1 is SGHNT and CDR2 is YYREEE in the germline V gene (reference sequence). For the CDR3, the DNA is TGTGCCAGCAGCACCGGGGGTCAAGAGACCCAGTACTTC. Amino acids: CASSTGGQETQYF.

This clone was seen a few times. The chain recombines TRBV3-1 (or the pseudogene TRBV3-2) with TRBJ2-7; 10 bases match TRBD2. Germline CDR1 and CDR2: LGHDT and YNNKEL (reference sequence). The ends lost 3 bases at V and 3 bases at J; junction bases unmatched: 14. CDR3 size: 18 residues. The CDR3 spells CASSHTAGGPSKGYEQYF. For the CDR3, the DNA is TGTGCCAGCAGCCACACAGCGGGAGGGCCCTCTAAGGGCTACGAGCAGTACTTC.

V and J are TRBV4-1 and TRBJ2-7, with D tentatively TRBD2 (6 bases). The CDR3 sequence is 16 residues long. V lost 0 bases and J 6 bases, leaving 18 bases between the germline ends. The germline V gene has CDR1 MGHRA and CDR2 YSYEKL. The CDR3 protein is CASSQDSGTRPGEQYF. DNA of the CDR3: TGCGCCAGCAGCCAAGATTCGGGGACTCGTCCAGGCGAGCAGTACTTC.

This clone was detected only once. This chain uses TRBV19 with TRBJ1-4; 8 nucleotides match TRBD1. In germline, CDR1 is LNHDA, CDR2 SQIVND (reference sequence). The CDR3 length is 16 residues. The J segment lost 6 bases and the V segment lost 3 bases, leaving 9 bases of the junction unmatched. The CDR3 region is CASSMAGGLQDEKLFF. For the CDR3, the DNA is TGTGCCAGTAGTATGGCAGGGGGCTTACAGGATGAAAAACTGTTTTTT.

The V call is TRBV7-9, the J call TRBJ2-2, with D possibly being TRBD2 (5 bases). Trimming left V 7 bases short and J 1 base short, with 13 bases between. The germline gives CDR1 SEHNR, CDR2 FQNEAQ (reference sequence). The CDR3 is 15 residues long. This CDR3 is CASITEGRNTGELFF. The CDR3, as DNA: TGTGCCAGCATCACAGAGGGTCGGAACACCGGGGAGCTGTTTTTT.

There are a few counts of this clone. This chain links TRBV19 with TRBJ1-1, with 8 bases that match TRBD1. Germline values: CDR1 LNHDA, CDR2 SQIVND (reference sequence). CDR3 length: 15 residues. The V gene end was trimmed by 5 bases and the J gene end by 1 base; junction bases not matched to a gene: 6. CDR3 DNA: TGTGCCAGTAGTGCCCCCGGGACAGGGAACACTGAAGCTTTCTTT. Encoded protein: CASSAPGTGNTEAFF.

The chain is built from TRBV24-1 and TRBJ2-7, with 11 bases lining up with TRBD2. This CDR3 comprises 16 residues. Trimming took 6 bases from V and 7 from J; bases not matched to a gene: 13. Germline-derived CDR1 and CDR2 are KGHDR and SFDVKD. The CDR3 DNA reads TGTGCCACCAGTTCCGGGACTAGCGGCCCGGTGGGTGAGCAGTACTTC. This sequence encodes CATSSGTSGPVGEQYF.

The chain combines TRBV20-1 with TRBJ2-3, with D perhaps matching TRBD2 (7 bases). The V end lost 3 bases, the J end lost 4 bases, and 11 bases lay between the germline ends. The CDR3 length is 13 residues. In germline, CDR1 is DFQATT, CDR2 SNEGSKA (reference sequence). In DNA form, the CDR3 reads TGCAGTGCTAGTTACGGGGGGCCAGATACGCAGTATTTT. Translating it yields CSASYGGPDTQYF.

This sequence joins TRBV7-9 and TRBJ1-4; 9 bases are shared with TRBD1. The germline V gene encodes CDR1 SEHNR and CDR2 FQNEAQ (reference sequence). This CDR3 region has 14 residues. V shed 5 bases, J shed 8 bases, and the junction held 6 bases outside the gene matches. The DNA for the CDR3 is TGTGCCAGCAGCCCAGGGACAGGGATCGAAAAACTGTTTTTT. It yields the protein CASSPGTGIEKLFF.

This chain joins TRBV27 and TRBJ1-1, with D hard to call. V lost 8 bases and J lost 6, with 13 bases in between. This CDR3 region has 12 residues. Germline lookup yields CDR1 MNHEY and CDR2 SMNVEV (reference sequence). CDR3 in DNA: TGTGCCAGCGCTGCAGTCAGGTCTGAAGCTTTCTTT. Amino acid sequence: CASAAVRSEAFF.

This clone was picked up a small number of times. The chain employs TRBV11-3 and TRBJ2-3; D is possibly TRBD2 (6 bases). The V gene's germline CDR1 is SGHNT and CDR2 YENEEA. V lost 4 bases, J lost 1 base, and 12 bases lay in between. This CDR3 is 15 amino acids long. The chain's CDR3 is CASSSGTPGTDTQYF. The DNA for the CDR3 is TGTGCCAGCAGCTCCGGGACTCCTGGCACAGATACGCAGTATTTT.

This chain links TRBV27 with TRBJ1-1; possible D gene TRBD1, 5 bases. There are 13 residues in the CDR3. V was trimmed by 11 bases and J by 1 base, leaving 14 bases between them. Germline V CDR1 and CDR2: MNHEY, SMNVEV (reference sequence). This CDR3 is CAQGVVRNTEAFF. The CDR3, as DNA: TGTGCCCAGGGTGTCGTTAGGAACACTGAAGCTTTCTTT.

The rearrangement uses TRBV19 and TRBJ2-1; TRBD1 aligns across 8 bases. The V gene end was trimmed by 2 bases and the J gene end by 6 bases; junction bases not matched to a gene: 6. The length of the CDR3 is 15 residues. Germline CDR1 and CDR2: LNHDA and SQIVND (reference sequence). The CDR3 DNA reads TGTGCCAGTAGTATACAACACAGGGGGGCCAATGAGCAGTTCTTC. Translating gives CASSIQHRGANEQFF.

The chain combines TRBV9 with TRBJ2-3; TRBD2 matches at 7 bases. J gave up 4 bases and V 4 bases, and 6 bases lay outside the gene matches. This CDR3 has 14 amino acids. CDR1 SGDLS and CDR2 YYNGEE come from the germline V gene. In nucleotides, the CDR3 is TGTGCCAGCAGCTGGGGGGGTCTCGCAGATACGCAGTATTTT. It yields the protein CASSWGGLADTQYF.

Of note for this clone: At one end the junction does not follow the germline gene, possibly because of a read error. The V and J genes are TRBV7-9 and TRBJ2-3, with D hard to call. The germline gives CDR1 SEHNR, CDR2 FQNEAQ (reference sequence). This CDR3 is 11 amino acids long. The CDR3 sequence: CASTQMLLVGF. The CDR3, as DNA: TGTGCCAGCACCCAAATGCTTCTAGTAGGTTTT.

This chain uses TRBV18 with TRBJ1-2, with 7 bases matching TRBD1. CDR3 size: 14 residues. Germline CDR1 KGHSH, CDR2 LQKENI. The J segment lost 14 bases and the V segment lost 2 bases, leaving 14 bases of the junction unmatched. The CDR3: CASSPGRTGDTGTF. The DNA for the CDR3 is TGTGCCAGCTCACCAGGGAGGACAGGAGATACCGGAACCTTC.

V is TRBV27 and J is TRBJ2-7, with a weak D call TRBD1 (5 bases). This CDR3 spans 14 amino acids. V dropped 4 bases and J dropped 4 bases, with 14 bases sitting between them. Germline V gene data show CDR1 as MNHEY and CDR2 as SMNVEV (reference sequence). Here the CDR3 reads CASSSISGQYEQYF. Here the CDR3 DNA reads TGTGCCAGCAGTTCCATCTCTGGACAATACGAGCAGTACTTC.

This chain joins TRBV7-8 and TRBJ2-7; TRBD2 is a possible D gene (6 bases). The CDR3 is 16 amino acids. CDR1 is SGHVS and CDR2 is FQNEAQ in the germline V gene. V lost 1 base to trimming and J lost 4 bases, with 17 bases between them. The CDR3 here is CASSLDGGALFYEQYF. DNA for the CDR3: TGTGCCAGCAGCTTAGACGGGGGAGCTTTGTTTTACGAGCAGTACTTC. The full variable domain, rest sourced from reference TRBV7-8 and TRBJ2-7, is GAGVSQSPRYKVAKRGQDVALRCDPISGHVSLFWYQQALGQGPEFLTYFQNEAQLDKSGLPSDRFFAERPEGSVSTLKIQRTQQEDSAVYLCASSLDGGALFYEQYFGPGTRLTVT.